A single sample is the source of the 23 T cell receptor beta chains below, sequenced in a study of blood T cell repertoires in COVID-19. Assay: immunoSEQ multiplex PCR; the TCRdb copy retains only in-frame clones and omits some. The table lists 200,000 to 250,000 clones, approximately 86% of them singletons. The sample consisted of peripheral blood. The receptors were sampled from an elderly woman with active or convalescent COVID-19.

This clone was found a few times. The rearrangement joins TRBV28 to TRBJ1-5; D perhaps matches TRBD1 (6 bases). Germline V gives CDR1 MDHEN, CDR2 SYDVKM. This CDR3 is 15 amino acids long. The ends were cut back, 6 bases at V and 4 bases at J, with 16 bases in the middle. The CDR3 nucleotides read TGTGCCAGCAGGTCCCCGGGACACACAAATCAGCCCCAGCATTTT. Its translation is CASRSPGHTNQPQHF.

This clone came up once. The V call is TRBV28, the J call TRBJ1-1; 10 positions agree with TRBD1. This CDR3 has 14 amino acids. The J segment lost 7 bases and the V segment lost 5 bases, leaving 7 bases of the junction unmatched. Germline CDR1 and CDR2: MDHEN and SYDVKM. CDR3 loop: CASSIPTGGNEAFF. The CDR3 DNA reads as TGTGCCAGCAGTATACCGACAGGGGGCAATGAAGCTTTCTTT.

The rearrangement links TRBV4-1 to TRBJ1-4, with D hard to call. CDR3 length: 14 residues. Germline CDR1 MGHRA, CDR2 YSYEKL. V was cut by 1 base and J by 0 bases, with 3 bases left in between. The CDR3 nucleotides read TGCGCCAGCAGCCAAGGAGCAACTAATGAAAAACTGTTTTTT. This sequence encodes CASSQGATNEKLFF.

The sample holds many counts of this clone. The same CDR3 can be traced to other DNA sequences in this sample. V and J are TRBV5-1 and TRBJ2-7; D is ambiguous. Trimming took off 5 bases at V and 0 bases at J, with 3 bases between the two ends. CDR1 is SGHRS, CDR2 YFSETQ, per germline. This CDR3 has 11 residues. The CDR3 here is CASSSSYEQYF. The CDR3 nucleotides are TGCGCCAGCAGTAGCTCCTACGAGCAGTACTTC.

The V call is TRBV18, the J call TRBJ2-1, with D perhaps TRBD2 (5 bases). The CDR3 has 16 residues. Germline V lookup: CDR1 KGHSH, CDR2 LQKENI. Trimming cost V 6 bases and J 5 bases, with 20 bases left between them. For the CDR3, the DNA is TGTGCCAGCTCCGTCATCGGGGTTGGGCCAAACAATGAGCAGTTCTTC. Protein product: CASSVIGVGPNNEQFF. Looking up the rest from reference TRBV18 and TRBJ2-1 gives the full variable domain: NAGVMQNPRHLVRRRGQEARLRCSPMKGHSHVYWYRQLPEEGLKFMVYLQKENIIDESGMPKERFSAEFPKEGPSILRIQQVVRGDSAAYFCASSVIGVGPNNEQFFGPGTRLTVL.

The chain combines TRBV29-1 with TRBJ2-3; 12 bases are shared with TRBD1. The CDR3 runs 15 residues. Unmatched junction bases numbered 9, after V lost 6 bases and J lost 5 bases. CDR1 is SQVTM and CDR2 is ANQGSEA in the germline V gene. The CDR3 spells CSVAPGQGAGDTQYF. The CDR3 bases are TGCAGCGTCGCTCCGGGACAGGGGGCTGGAGATACGCAGTATTTT.

The chain carries TRBV12-3 or TRBV12-4 and TRBJ2-1, with 10 bases that match TRBD2. V lost 9 bases, J lost 4 bases, and 3 bases stayed unmatched. There are 13 residues in the CDR3. Here the CDR3 reads CASSGGPYNEQFF. Here the CDR3 DNA reads TGTGCCAGTAGCGGGGGGCCATACAATGAGCAGTTCTTC.

The rearrangement joins TRBV12-2 to TRBJ1-1; the table's D call, TRBD1, was not checked against the DNA. TRBV12-2 constitutes a pseudogene. This CDR3 has 15 residues. The CDR3: CASRLGGGMNTEAFF. CDR3 nucleotides: TGTGCAAGTCGCTTAGGTGGGGGCATGAACACTGAAGCTTTCTTT.

The chain has TRBV29-1 and TRBJ1-4; 9 nucleotides agree with TRBD1. The CDR3 runs 15 residues. J lost 8 bases, V lost 4 bases, and 11 bases had no gene match. Germline V gene lookup returns CDR1 SQVTM and CDR2 ANQGSEA. CDR3 sequence (DNA): TGCAGCGTTGGGACCAACAGGGGGCTAGGGGAAAAACTGTTTTTT. Its protein product is CSVGTNRGLGEKLFF.

CDR3 in amino acids: CASSLSDRVYGYTF. CDR3 DNA sequence: TGCGCCAGCAGCTTGAGCGACAGGGTCTATGGCTACACCTTC. The J gene is TRBJ1-2, the V gene TRBV5-1; 7 bases line up with TRBD1. The CDR3 sequence is 14 residues long. Germline V lookup: CDR1 SGHRS, CDR2 YFSETQ. V was clipped by 1 base and J by 4 bases; unmatched bases: 4.

V is TRBV11-2 and J is TRBJ2-1; 10 nucleotides line up with TRBD2. Germline V gene data show CDR1 as SGHAT and CDR2 as FQNNGV. The CDR3 is 15 residues long. V was clipped by 4 bases and J by 5 bases; unmatched bases: 5. The CDR3 nucleotides are TGTGCCAGCAGCTGGACTAGCGGCATGGACAATGAGCAGTTCTTC. This gives the protein CASSWTSGMDNEQFF. The full variable domain, rest sourced from reference TRBV11-2 and TRBJ2-1, is EAGVAQSPRYKIIEKRQSVAFWCNPISGHATLYWYQQILGQGPKLLIQFQNNGVVDDSQLPKDRFSAERLKGVDSTLKIQPAKLEDSAVYLCASSWTSGMDNEQFFGPGTRLTVL.

This sequence joins TRBV7-9 and TRBJ1-1; 7 nucleotides line up with TRBD1. V shed 5 bases, J shed 6 bases, and the junction held 12 bases outside the gene matches. This CDR3 has 15 residues. Germline assignment: CDR1 SEHNR and CDR2 FQNEAQ (reference sequence). The CDR3: CASSTNRGASPEAFF. CDR3 DNA: TGTGCCAGCAGCACCAACAGGGGCGCGAGCCCTGAAGCTTTCTTT.

This clone was picked up a small number of times. The chain links TRBV4-2 to TRBJ1-2; D gene ambiguous. Trimming stripped 4 bases from V and 6 bases from J, with 12 bases between. This CDR3 is 13 amino acids long. CDR1 and CDR2 (germline): LGHNA, YNFKEQ. The CDR3 sequence: CASSPQRDNGYTF. DNA of the CDR3: TGTGCCAGCAGCCCCCAAAGAGACAATGGCTACACCTTC.

The J gene is TRBJ1-4, the V gene TRBV5-1, with 9 nucleotides matching TRBD1. The germline V gene encodes CDR1 SGHRS and CDR2 YFSETQ. J gave up 7 bases and V 4 bases, and 8 bases lay outside the gene matches. The length of the CDR3 is 15 residues. The CDR3 reads CASSVSTGGVEKLFF. The CDR3 DNA is TGCGCCAGCAGCGTCTCGACAGGGGGGGTTGAAAAACTGTTTTTT.

The chain links TRBV18 to TRBJ2-1; 12 bases align to TRBD2. The CDR3 runs 14 residues. V dropped 6 bases and J dropped 8; count of bases not matched to a gene: 5. Germline CDR1 is KGHSH and CDR2 is LQKENI. CDR3 residues: CASSRTSGTHEQFF. In DNA form, the CDR3 reads TGTGCCAGCTCCCGGACTAGCGGGACACATGAGCAGTTCTTC.

The chain is built from TRBV4-2 and TRBJ1-4, with 7 bases identical to TRBD1. V lost 1 base to trimming and J lost 2 bases; unmatched junction nucleotides: 4. This CDR3 is 16 amino acids long. Germline lookup yields CDR1 LGHNA and CDR2 YNFKEQ. The DNA for the CDR3 is TGTGCCAGCAGCCAAGCCCCGACAGGGACTAATGAAAAACTGTTTTTT. Its translation is CASSQAPTGTNEKLFF.

This clone was found once. The chain has TRBV5-5 and TRBJ2-2; 8 positions match TRBD2. The CDR3 covers 16 residues. V shed 2 bases, J shed 5 bases, and the junction held 8 bases outside the gene matches. The germline gives CDR1 SGHKS, CDR2 YYEKEE (reference sequence). The CDR3 nucleotides are TGTGCCAGCAGCTTCGCCAGCGGGGGTAGTACCGGGGAGCTGTTTTTT. This encodes CASSFASGGSTGELFF.

The genes are TRBV5-8 and TRBJ2-7, with 13 bases aligning to TRBD2. V lost 4 bases to trimming and J lost 3 bases; unmatched junction nucleotides: 4. Looked up from germline, CDR1 is SGHTS and CDR2 is YDEGEE. This CDR3 has 15 amino acids. The chain's CDR3 is CASSAGTSGIYEQYF. DNA of the CDR3: TGTGCCAGCAGCGCAGGGACTAGCGGGATCTACGAGCAGTACTTC.

The J gene is TRBJ2-3, the V gene TRBV19; TRBD2 matches 9 bases. The CDR3 is 15 amino acids. V was clipped by 10 bases and J by 2 bases; unmatched bases: 10. Germline CDR1 reads LNHDA; CDR2 reads SQIVND (reference sequence). CDR3: CAISPGLASTDTQYF. For the CDR3, the DNA is TGTGCCATTTCACCGGGACTAGCCTCCACAGATACGCAGTATTTT.

The count of this clone is one. J is TRBJ1-4 and V is TRBV4-2; D not certain. Trimming stripped 1 base from V and 4 bases from J, with 7 bases between. From germline, CDR1 is LGHNA and CDR2 YNFKEQ. The CDR3 is 14 amino acids. The CDR3 loop is CASSQGGNNEKLFF. The CDR3 DNA sequence: TGTGCCAGCAGCCAAGGTGGCAATAATGAAAAACTGTTTTTT.

V and J are TRBV24-1 and TRBJ2-2; the match to TRBD1 covers 10 bases. With 4 bases clipped from V and 7 bases from J, the junction kept 11 bases outside the gene matches. The CDR3 is 17 residues long. The germline V gene encodes CDR1 KGHDR and CDR2 SFDVKD. The CDR3 coding sequence is TGTGCCACCAGTGACCCCCAGGGACAGGGGCGACACGGGGAGCTGTTTTTT. Amino acid sequence: CATSDPQGQGRHGELFF.

The chain couples TRBV5-1 to TRBJ1-4; D remains unclear. The germline V gene has CDR1 SGHRS and CDR2 YFSETQ. Trimming stripped 2 bases from V and 6 bases from J, with 11 bases between. The CDR3 consists of 14 residues. CDR3 residues: CASSFSGNDEKLFF. For the CDR3, the DNA is TGCGCCAGCAGCTTTTCCGGGAACGATGAAAAACTGTTTTTT. The entire variable domain, with the rest obtained from reference TRBV5-1 and TRBJ1-4, is as follows: KAGVTQTPRYLIKTRGQQVTLSCSPISGHRSVSWYQQTPGQGLQFLFEYFSETQRNKGNFPGRFSGRQFSNSRSEMNVSTLELGDSALYLCASSFSGNDEKLFFGSGTQLSVL.

The chain employs TRBV19 and TRBJ2-5; 7 nucleotides align to TRBD1. J gave up 0 bases and V 11 bases, and 15 bases lay outside the gene matches. CDR1 is LNHDA, CDR2 SQIVND, per germline (reference sequence). The CDR3 is made up of 16 amino acids. The CDR3 nucleotides are TGTGCCTCCTCCAAGGTGGGACAGACGTACCAAGAGACCCAGTACTTC. Encoded protein: CASSKVGQTYQETQYF.